Listed here are 22 T cell receptor beta chains from one sample, sequenced in a study of cytomegalovirus exposure and HLA in healthy donors. The primer mix had 60 Vbeta and 13 Jbeta primers. Measured with immunoSEQ multiplex PCR; TCRdb has only the in-frame clones, and not every one. The sample comprises 85,000 to 130,000 clones, 75% of which are singletons, and 2.5% rests with the top ten. The specimen was PBMCs. The receptors were sampled from a man aged 35 to 55 in good health and CMV-seronegative.

V and J are TRBV11-2 and TRBJ2-7, with a tentative D call TRBD1 (5 bases). Trimming pared 8 bases from V and 5 bases from J, leaving 13 bases between. This CDR3 has 12 amino acids. Germline loops: CDR1 SGHAT, CDR2 FQNNGV. The CDR3 sequence: CASGHGWDEQYF. The CDR3 DNA reads as TGTGCCAGCGGACACGGGTGGGACGAGCAGTACTTC. Filled out from reference TRBV11-2 and TRBJ2-7, the complete variable domain reads EAGVAQSPRYKIIEKRQSVAFWCNPISGHATLYWYQQILGQGPKLLIQFQNNGVVDDSQLPKDRFSAERLKGVDSTLKIQPAKLEDSAVYLCASGHGWDEQYFGPGTRLTVT.

This clone was counted only a few times. The genes are TRBV7-7 and TRBJ2-7; 8 bases fit TRBD1. V trimming: 1 base; J trimming: 2 bases; junction bases outside the gene matches: 4. CDR3 size: 15 residues. Germline CDR1 reads SSHAT; CDR2 reads FNYEAQ (reference sequence). The CDR3, as DNA: TGTGCCAGCAGCTTAGGGACAGGGTACCCCTACGAGCAGTACTTC. It yields the protein CASSLGTGYPYEQYF.

The CDR3 loop reads CASSFALAASTDTQYF. In nucleotides, the CDR3 is TGTGCCAGCAGCTTTGCCCTAGCGGCTAGCACAGATACGCAGTATTTT. The chain has TRBV11-2 and TRBJ2-3; 7 bases are a match to TRBD2. The junction had 6 bases not matched to a gene; V was cut back by 3 bases and J by 0 bases. The CDR3 covers 16 residues. Germline-derived CDR1 and CDR2 are SGHAT and FQNNGV. The full variable domain, with the rest looked up from reference TRBV11-2 and TRBJ2-3, is EAGVAQSPRYKIIEKRQSVAFWCNPISGHATLYWYQQILGQGPKLLIQFQNNGVVDDSQLPKDRFSAERLKGVDSTLKIQPAKLEDSAVYLCASSFALAASTDTQYFGPGTRLTVL.

This chain joins TRBV2 and TRBJ2-5, with 10 bases fitting TRBD1. From germline, CDR1 is SNHLY and CDR2 FYNNEI. The CDR3 consists of 16 residues. The V and J ends lost 4 bases and 4 bases, in that order; junction bases with no gene match: 9. This CDR3 reads CASSARDRGFVETQYF. Here the CDR3 DNA reads TGTGCCAGCAGTGCCCGGGACAGGGGATTTGTAGAGACCCAGTACTTC.

The chain has TRBV25-1 and TRBJ1-6; no firm D call. Trimming shortened V by 3 bases and J by 14 bases, and 20 bases separated the two germline ends. Germline V gene lookup returns CDR1 MGHDK and CDR2 SYGVNS. The CDR3 spans 15 residues. CDR3 DNA sequence: TGTGCCAGCAGTGACCCACGCGGACTGGGCCGGGCCCTCCACTTT. This codes for CASSDPRGLGRALHF. Filled out from reference TRBV25-1 and TRBJ1-6, the complete variable domain reads EADIYQTPRYLVIGTGKKITLECSQTMGHDKMYWYQQDPGMELHLIHYSYGVNSTEKGDLSSESTVSRIRTEHFPLTLESARPSHTSQYLCASSDPRGLGRALHFGNGTRLTVT.

This clone was counted between two and nine times. CDR3 sequence reads: CASSLGERGGTDTQYF. The CDR3 coding sequence is TGCGCCAGCAGCTTGGGAGAGCGGGGGGGTACAGATACGCAGTATTTT. The V and J genes are TRBV5-1 and TRBJ2-3, with 10 nucleotides matching TRBD2. Germline lookup yields CDR1 SGHRS and CDR2 YFSETQ. The CDR3 totals 16 residues. V shed 0 bases, J shed 3 bases, and the junction held 4 bases outside the gene matches.

The chain is built from TRBV28 and TRBJ1-1, with 9 positions matching TRBD1. The CDR3 runs 16 residues. Germline lookup yields CDR1 MDHEN and CDR2 SYDVKM. The ends lost 6 bases at V and 6 bases at J; junction bases unmatched: 14. CDR3 in amino acids: CASRLIDRGVGAEAFF. In nucleotides, the CDR3 is TGTGCCAGCAGACTCATAGACAGGGGGGTGGGCGCTGAAGCTTTCTTT.

The chain has TRBV6-1 and TRBJ2-7; 9 bases map to TRBD1. The CDR3 totals 16 residues. CDR1 is MNHNS and CDR2 is SASEGT in the germline V gene. J lost 1 base, V lost 4 bases, and 8 bases had no gene match. The CDR3 loop is CASSGRIGTGSYEQYF. The CDR3 DNA reads as TGTGCCAGCAGTGGAAGGATCGGGACAGGGTCCTACGAGCAGTACTTC.

The rearrangement joins TRBV6-5 to TRBJ1-6, with a weak D call TRBD1 (5 bases). CDR1 is MNHEY and CDR2 is SVGAGI in the germline V gene. The CDR3 is 13 amino acids. V lost 0 bases and J 12 bases, leaving 9 bases between the germline ends. The CDR3 nucleotides read TGTGCCAGCAGTTACTCGGGGGGGGGACCCCTCCACTTT. Its protein is CASSYSGGGPLHF.

V usage is TRBV5-1 and J usage is TRBJ2-7; D is ambiguous. The germline V and J ends were trimmed by 0 bases and 0 bases, with 10 bases remaining between them. The CDR3 contains 15 residues. Germline CDR1 is SGHRS and CDR2 is YFSETQ. The CDR3 DNA follows: TGCGCCAGCAGCTTGGGACTTGACCTCTCCTACGAGCAGTACTTC. Its protein product is CASSLGLDLSYEQYF. The complete variable domain, with remaining parts taken from reference TRBV5-1 and TRBJ2-7, reads KAGVTQTPRYLIKTRGQQVTLSCSPISGHRSVSWYQQTPGQGLQFLFEYFSETQRNKGNFPGRFSGRQFSNSRSEMNVSTLELGDSALYLCASSLGLDLSYEQYFGPGTRLTVT.

V is TRBV29-1 and J is TRBJ2-7, with 9 bases matching TRBD1. V dropped 6 bases and J dropped 6; count of bases not matched to a gene: 12. This CDR3 is built from 14 residues. CDR1 and CDR2 (germline): SQVTM, ANQGSEA. CDR3 DNA: TGCAGCGTCGTGGGACAGGGACGATCGGTCGAGCAGTACTTC. This encodes CSVVGQGRSVEQYF.

There are a few counts of this clone. This CDR3 reads CASGGQTNYGYTF. DNA of the CDR3: TGTGCCTCGGGAGGGCAGACTAACTATGGCTACACCTTC. J is TRBJ1-2 and V is TRBV19; D not certain. Trimming stripped 11 bases from V and 0 bases from J, with 13 bases between. The CDR3 is 13 amino acids. Germline assignment: CDR1 LNHDA and CDR2 SQIVND (reference sequence).

Notes on this clone: The junction differs from germline at one of its ends, possibly a read error. V and J are TRBV5-4 and TRBJ1-2; a weak D match, TRBD1 (6 bases). The germline V gene has CDR1 SGHNT and CDR2 YYREEE (reference sequence). The CDR3 totals 15 residues. CDR3: CASSLRSGANYGYIF. Here the CDR3 DNA reads TGTGCCAGCAGCTTGAGGTCAGGGGCCAACTATGGCTACATCTTC. Supplemented by reference TRBV5-4 and TRBJ1-2, the full variable domain reads ETGVTQSPTHLIKTRGQQVTLRCSSQSGHNTVSWYQQALGQGPQFIFQYYREEENGRGNFPPRFSGLQFPNYSSELNVNALELDDSALYLCASSLRSGANYGYIFGSGTRLTVV.

This chain connects TRBV2 to TRBJ1-1; D may be TRBD1 (5 bases). Germline lookup yields CDR1 SNHLY and CDR2 FYNNEI. This CDR3 is built from 14 residues. Trimming shortened V by 3 bases and J by 1 base, and 9 bases separated the two germline ends. The CDR3 coding sequence is TGTGCCAGCAGTGACTTCGGGGGGAACACTGAAGCTTTCTTT. Translated: CASSDFGGNTEAFF.

This clone was observed a handful of times. V is TRBV6-5 and J is TRBJ1-2, with D maybe TRBD1 (5 bases). Germline V CDR1 and CDR2: MNHEY, SVGAGI. The CDR3 has 12 amino acids. V lost 9 bases and J 4 bases, leaving 12 bases between the germline ends. CDR3: CASRAGGYGYTF. The CDR3 DNA is TGTGCCAGTAGAGCGGGGGGCTATGGCTACACCTTC.

The chain joins TRBV7-9 to TRBJ1-2; 9 bases agree with TRBD1. Germline lookup yields CDR1 SEHNR and CDR2 FQNEAQ (reference sequence). This CDR3 has 15 amino acids. V gave up 5 bases and J gave up 0 bases; unmatched junction bases: 4. In nucleotides, the CDR3 is TGTGCCAGCAGCCCCAGGACAGGGGCTAACTATGGCTACACCTTC. Amino acid sequence: CASSPRTGANYGYTF.

The chain recombines TRBV10-2 with TRBJ1-5; no clear D gene. Trimming pared 3 bases from V and 0 bases from J, leaving 6 bases between. The CDR3 is made up of 14 amino acids. CDR1 and CDR2 from the germline V gene are WSHSY and SAAADI. CDR3 DNA: TGCGCCAGCAGTGATCTGTATAGCAATCAGCCCCAGCATTTT. Its translation is CASSDLYSNQPQHF.

The chain links TRBV19 to TRBJ1-6, with 10 bases that match TRBD1. The CDR3 spans 15 residues. The V gene end was trimmed by 7 bases and the J gene end by 8 bases; junction bases not matched to a gene: 8. Germline-derived CDR1 and CDR2 are LNHDA and SQIVND (reference sequence). CDR3 sequence reads: CASTRDRGIDSPLHF. The CDR3 nucleotides read TGTGCCAGTACCAGGGACAGGGGAATAGATTCACCCCTCCACTTT.

This clone was observed once. V usage is TRBV12-5 and J usage is TRBJ2-5; a weak D match, TRBD2 (5 bases). The V gene's germline CDR1 is LGHNT and CDR2 FRNRAP. The CDR3 runs to 14 residues. Trimming pared 2 bases from V and 5 bases from J, leaving 12 bases between. The CDR3 region is CASGLWGAGETQYF. The CDR3 region has the DNA TGTGCTAGTGGTTTGTGGGGAGCCGGGGAGACCCAGTACTTC.

Comment on this clone: A read error may account for a junction end that differs from germline. The J gene is TRBJ2-5, the V gene TRBV5-1; TRBD1 agrees at 8 bases. The CDR3 totals 14 residues. Germline V gives CDR1 SGHRS, CDR2 YFSETQ. In DNA form, the CDR3 reads TGCGCCAGCAGCAGGACAGGGTTCCAAGAGGCCCAGTACTTC. Amino acids: CASSRTGFQEAQYF.

The rearrangement links TRBV5-4 to TRBJ1-2, with D possibly TRBD1 on 5 matching bases. The CDR3 covers 13 residues. The germline CDR1 and CDR2 sequences are SGHNT and YYREEE (reference sequence). V lost 5 bases, J lost 3 bases, and 11 bases lay in between. This CDR3 reads CASRSGLDYGYTF. CDR3 DNA: TGTGCCAGCAGGTCAGGGTTGGACTATGGCTACACCTTC.

The rearrangement uses TRBV4-1 and TRBJ2-7, with D possibly TRBD1 on 5 matching bases. The CDR3 loop spans 14 amino acids. CDR1 is MGHRA and CDR2 is YSYEKL in the germline V gene. Deletions cut 0 bases from V and 9 bases from J, with 15 bases between. CDR3 DNA: TGCGCCAGCAGCCAAGATGTCCAGGGCCCAAGGCAGTACTTC. Translated: CASSQDVQGPRQYF.